This T cell receptor beta chain was sequenced during a study of blood T cell repertoires in COVID-19. Study context: There were acute and convalescent COVID-19 samples, and they came from the United States, Italy and Spain. Nucleic acid was either cDNA or gDNA, and it came from T cells, B-cell-depleted T cells, or PBMCs.

Original processing methods: Quantification of nucleated cells was approximated via reference gene primer amplification. Only in-frame clones appear in the TCRdb table, and some are missing; sequencing was by immunoSEQ multiplex PCR. For V, J and clone size, that table is used; D and trimming come from the DNA. The sample lists over 7,000 clones, around nine tenths seen once, with about 9.8% in the top ten. The count of this clone is one. Trimming removed 5 bases from V and 9 bases from J; junction bases left unmatched: 7. This CDR3 is built from 15 residues. Germline values: CDR1 SGHAT, CDR2 FQNNGV. The source is a human donor in a cohort sampled during active COVID-19. The specimen sequenced was peripheral blood. The genes are TRBV11-2 and TRBJ2-4; 13 bases are a match to TRBD2. Here the CDR3 reads CASSLGLAGRGIQYF. CDR3 coding DNA: TGTGCCAGCAGCCTGGGACTAGCGGGAAGGGGCATTCAGTACTTC. Full variable domain (remainder filled in from reference TRBV11-2 and TRBJ2-4): EAGVAQSPRYKIIEKRQSVAFWCNPISGHATLYWYQQILGQGPKLLIQFQNNGVVDDSQLPKDRFSAERLKGVDSTLKIQPAKLEDSAVYLCASSLGLAGRGIQYFGAGTRLSVL.